Presented here are 7 T cell receptor beta chains from one specimen sequenced in a study of CD8+CD57+ T cells in acquired aplastic anemia. An expansion of CD8+CD57+ cells by flow cytometry had been shown in patients chosen for sequencing. CDR3 and TCR beta VDJ profiling relied on a genomic DNA template. Using its own MiXCR run on the reads, TCRdb lists one record per CDR3 protein. Among over 150,000 distinct CDR3 sequences listed, about 52% were seen once. The sequenced material came from sorted CD4+, CD8+, or CD8+CD57+ T cells (not recorded which) from PBMCs. The receptors originated from a human donor with aplastic anemia.

This chain links TRBV10-2 with TRBJ1-6; D not certain. This CDR3 region has 15 residues. Germline V gives CDR1 WSHSY, CDR2 SAAADI. V shed 6 bases and J shed 10 bases, with 19 bases lying between them. DNA of the CDR3: TGCGCCAGCAGGACCCGAGCGGGGAGGGAATCACCCCTCCACTTT. Its protein product is CASRTRAGRESPLHF.

This clonotype was recorded only once. A much larger clone lies one base from this, so it may be a read error. V gene TRBV5-1 combines with J gene TRBJ1-2; D is unresolved. This CDR3 is 13 amino acids long. Germline V gene sequence: CDR1 SGHRS, CDR2 YFSETQ. V gave up 2 bases and J gave up 7 bases, with 12 bases separating them. The CDR3 region is CASSLPWEGGYTF. Here the CDR3 DNA reads TGCGCCAGCAGCTTACCGTGGGAGGGTGGCTACACCTTC.

This clonotype was detected only once. The rearrangement links TRBV24-1 to TRBJ2-7; no firm D call. This CDR3 is 15 amino acids long. The germline gives CDR1 KGHDR, CDR2 SFDVKD. V was pared by 2 bases and J by 0 bases, with 10 bases between. The CDR3 sequence: CATSDSGPISYEQYF. As DNA, the CDR3 is TGTGCCACCAGTGATTCCGGGCCGATCTCCTACGAGCAGTACTTC.

The gene calls are TRBV7-9 and TRBJ2-7; tentative D call: TRBD2 (5 bases). With the DNA end fitting TRBJ2-5 better, the J assignment may be wrong. The CDR3 has 14 residues. CDR1 and CDR2 (germline): SEHNR, FQNEAQ (reference sequence). The CDR3 sequence is CASSLSIGEGTQYF. CDR3 coding DNA: TGTGCCAGCAGCTTATCGATAGGAGAGGGGACCCAGTACTTC.

This rearrangement joins TRBV20-1 to TRBJ1-4; 8 bases match TRBD1. The CDR3 is made up of 14 amino acids. Germline lookup yields CDR1 DFQATT and CDR2 SNEGSKA (reference sequence). V trimming: 4 bases; J trimming: 8 bases; junction bases outside the gene matches: 9. The CDR3 reads CSATLDRVGEKLFF. In nucleotides, the CDR3 is TGCAGTGCTACCCTGGACAGGGTAGGGGAAAAACTGTTTTTT.

In this sample, this clonotype turned up a few times. A much larger clone differs from this one at a single base, so this may be a read error. The chain couples TRBV4-2 to TRBJ2-7; D is uncertain. Trimming left V 2 bases short and J 7 bases short, with 6 bases between. Germline CDR1 and CDR2: LGHNA and YNFKEQ. This CDR3 has 11 amino acids. CDR3: CASSQSREQYF. The CDR3 region has the DNA TGTGCCAGCAGCCAATCTCGAGAGCAGTACTTC.

This clonotype was recorded at least ten times. J is TRBJ2-7 and V is TRBV20-1, with D hard to call. The germline V gene has CDR1 DFQATT and CDR2 SNEGSKA (reference sequence). The ends were cut back, 3 bases at V and 3 bases at J, with 15 bases in the middle. The CDR3 sequence is 14 residues long. DNA of the CDR3: TGCAGTGCTAGGTCTATCATTACTGGCTACGAGCAGTACTTC. Amino acids: CSARSIITGYEQYF.